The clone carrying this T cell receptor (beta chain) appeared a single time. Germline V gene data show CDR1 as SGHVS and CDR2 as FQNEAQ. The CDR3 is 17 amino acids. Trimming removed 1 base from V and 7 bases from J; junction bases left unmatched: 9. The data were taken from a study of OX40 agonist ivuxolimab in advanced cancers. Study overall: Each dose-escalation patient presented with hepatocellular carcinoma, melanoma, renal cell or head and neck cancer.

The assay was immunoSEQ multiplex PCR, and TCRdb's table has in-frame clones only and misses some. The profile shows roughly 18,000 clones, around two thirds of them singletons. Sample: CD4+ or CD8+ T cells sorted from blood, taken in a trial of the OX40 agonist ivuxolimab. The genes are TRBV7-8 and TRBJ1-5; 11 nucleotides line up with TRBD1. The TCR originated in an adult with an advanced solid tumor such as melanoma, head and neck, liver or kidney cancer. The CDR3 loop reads CASSLGNRDRGGQPQHF. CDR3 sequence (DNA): TGTGCCAGCAGCTTAGGAAATAGGGACAGGGGGGGACAGCCCCAGCATTTT.